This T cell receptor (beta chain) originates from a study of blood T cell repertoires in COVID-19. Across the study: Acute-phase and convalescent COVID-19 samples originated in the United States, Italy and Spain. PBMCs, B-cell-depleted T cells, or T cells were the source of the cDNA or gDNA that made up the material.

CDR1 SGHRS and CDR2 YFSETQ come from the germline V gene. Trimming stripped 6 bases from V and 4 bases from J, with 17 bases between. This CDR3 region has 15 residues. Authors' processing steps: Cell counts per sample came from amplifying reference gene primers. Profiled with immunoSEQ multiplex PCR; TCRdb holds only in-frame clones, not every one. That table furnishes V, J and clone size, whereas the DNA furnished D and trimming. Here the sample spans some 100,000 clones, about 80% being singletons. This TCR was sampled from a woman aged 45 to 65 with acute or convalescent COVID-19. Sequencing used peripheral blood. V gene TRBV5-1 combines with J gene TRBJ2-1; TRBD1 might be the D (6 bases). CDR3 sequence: CASMPGQTFYNEQFF. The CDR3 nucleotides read TGCGCCAGCATGCCGGGACAAACCTTTTACAATGAGCAGTTCTTC.